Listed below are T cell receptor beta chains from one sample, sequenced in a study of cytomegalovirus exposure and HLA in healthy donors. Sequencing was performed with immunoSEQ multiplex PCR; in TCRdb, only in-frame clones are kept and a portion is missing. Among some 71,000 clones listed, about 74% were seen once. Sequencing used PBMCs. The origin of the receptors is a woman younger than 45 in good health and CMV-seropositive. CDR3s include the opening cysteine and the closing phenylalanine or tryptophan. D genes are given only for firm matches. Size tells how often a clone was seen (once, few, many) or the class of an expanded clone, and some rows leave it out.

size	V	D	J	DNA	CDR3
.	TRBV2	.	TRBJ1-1	TGTGCCAGCAGTGAACAGGGGATGAACACTGAAGCTTTCTTT	CASSEQGMNTEAFF
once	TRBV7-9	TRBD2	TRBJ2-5	TGTGCCAGCAGCCATCGATCGAGCGGGGAAGAGACCCAGTACTTC	CASSHRSSGEETQYF
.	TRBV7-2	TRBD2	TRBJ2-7	TGTGCCAGCAGCCAAATGACTAGCGGAGGCGAGCAGTACTTC	CASSQMTSGGEQYF
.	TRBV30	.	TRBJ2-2	TGTGCCTGGAGCCCGGGATCGAACACCGGGGAGCTGTTTTTT	CAWSPGSNTGELFF
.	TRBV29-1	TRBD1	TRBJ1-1	TGCAGCGCTAACGTTAGGACAGGGGGCACTGAAGCTTTCTTT	CSANVRTGGTEAFF
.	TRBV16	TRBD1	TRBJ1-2	TGTGCCAGCAGCCCCGGACAGGGGAACTATGGCTACACCTTC	CASSPGQGNYGYTF
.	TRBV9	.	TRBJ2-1	TGTGCCAGCAGCGTAGGGAGCATCTACAATGAGCAGTTCTTC	CASSVGSIYNEQFF
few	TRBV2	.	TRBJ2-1	TGTGCCAGCAGTGATGAGGAGGAGTTCTTC	CASSDEEEFF
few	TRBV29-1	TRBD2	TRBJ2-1	TGCAGCGTTGAGACTGATGGGACTAGCGGGATCGAGTCCCCCTACAATGAGCAGTTCTTC	CSVETDGTSGIESPYNEQFF
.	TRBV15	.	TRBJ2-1	TGTGCCACCAGCAGAGGGGGGGAGTCAGGTGAGCAGTTCTTC	CATSRGGESGEQFF
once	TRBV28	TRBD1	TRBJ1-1	TGTGCCAGCAGTCGACAGGGGCTTGAAGCTTTCTTT	CASSRQGLEAFF
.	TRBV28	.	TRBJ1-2	TGTGCCTCCCGAGGAGGGAATGGAAACTATGGCTACACCTTC	CASRGGNGNYGYTF
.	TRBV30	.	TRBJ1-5	TGTGCCTGGAGTGGCGGGGGGAAGGCCAATCAGCCCCAGCATTTT	CAWSGGGKANQPQHF
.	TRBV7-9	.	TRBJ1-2	TGTGCCAGCAGCTTAGAGGAGGGCTACACCTTC	CASSLEEGYTF
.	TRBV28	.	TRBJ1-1	TGTGCCAGCAGTTTTTGGGCTCGTAGCACTGAAGCTTTCTTT	CASSFWARSTEAFF
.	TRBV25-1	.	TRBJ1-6	TGTGCCAGCAGTGAAAGGGGGAGAGGGTCACCCCTCCACTTT	CASSERGRGSPLHF
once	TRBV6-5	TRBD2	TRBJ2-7	TGTGCCAGCAGTCCCGGGGGGATTACCTACGAGCAGTACTTC	CASSPGGITYEQYF
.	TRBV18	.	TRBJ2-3	TGTGCCAGCGTTAGGAGAGATACGCAGTATTTT	CASVRRDTQYF
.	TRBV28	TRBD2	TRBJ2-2	TGTGCCAGCAGTTTTGGCGGGCGGGAGAGGACCGGGGAGCTGTTTTTT	CASSFGGRERTGELFF
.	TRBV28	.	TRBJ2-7	TGTGCCAGCAGTTTAAGCCGTAAGAGTGGTGAGCAGTACTTC	CASSLSRKSGEQYF
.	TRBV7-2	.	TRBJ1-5	TGTGCCAGCAGCTTAGAACGGGGAGGTCAGCCCCAGCATTTT	CASSLERGGQPQHF
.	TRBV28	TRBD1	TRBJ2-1	TGTGCCAGCAGTTCGGGGGACAGGGTGAATGAGCAGTTCTTC	CASSSGDRVNEQFF
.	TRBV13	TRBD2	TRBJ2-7	TGTGCCAGCAGCTCCGGTGGACTAGCGGGAGTGGCCGAGCAGTACTTC	CASSSGGLAGVAEQYF
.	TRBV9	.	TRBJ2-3	TGTGCCAGCAGCGTAACAGATCTTCCAGATACGCAGTATTTT	CASSVTDLPDTQYF
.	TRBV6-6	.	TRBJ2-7	TGTGCCAGCAGTGCCCAGGGAGGAGGCTACGAGCAGTACTTC	CASSAQGGGYEQYF
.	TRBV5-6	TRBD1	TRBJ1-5	TGTGCCAGCAGCTGGAAAGGACAGGGCCGCAATCAGCCCCAGCATTTT	CASSWKGQGRNQPQHF
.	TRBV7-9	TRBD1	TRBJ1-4	TGTGCCAGCAGCGCCCGGACAGGGGGCTTTGAAAAACTGTTTTTT	CASSARTGGFEKLFF
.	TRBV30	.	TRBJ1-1	TGTGCCTGGATAGCGGGGTGGTTGAACACTGAAGCTTTCTTT	CAWIAGWLNTEAFF
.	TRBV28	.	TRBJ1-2	TGTGCCAGCAGTTTATATGGTGGGGGCCAGGATGGCTACACCTTC	CASSLYGGGQDGYTF
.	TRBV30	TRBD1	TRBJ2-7	TGTGCCTGGAGCTCCGGGACAGGGGTCCGCTACGAGCAGTACTTC	CAWSSGTGVRYEQYF
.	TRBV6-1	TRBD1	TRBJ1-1	TGTGCCAGCAGTGAAACCCAGGGGGCATTAATGAACACTGAAGCTTTCTTT	CASSETQGALMNTEAFF
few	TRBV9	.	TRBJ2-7	TGTGCCAGCAGCGTAGGGGACATCTCCTACGAGCAGTACTTC	CASSVGDISYEQYF
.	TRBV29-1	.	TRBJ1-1	TGCAGCGTTGAAGACGGTTGGTACAGCTCCTCCACTGAAGCTTTCTTT	CSVEDGWYSSSTEAFF
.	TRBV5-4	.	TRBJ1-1	TGTGCCAGCAGGGGGGGAGGGGGTATGAACACTGAAGCTTTCTTT	CASRGGGGMNTEAFF
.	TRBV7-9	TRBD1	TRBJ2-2	TGTGCCAGCAGCTCACGTAGGGGACAGTCGAACACCGGGGAGCTGTTTTTT	CASSSRRGQSNTGELFF
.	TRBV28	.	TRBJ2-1	TGTGCCGGGAGGACGGGATCGAGCTCCTACAATGAGCAGTTCTTC	CAGRTGSSSYNEQFF
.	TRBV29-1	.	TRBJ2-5	TGCAGCGTTGAAAAGTCAAGCGGTACCCAGTACTTC	CSVEKSSGTQYF
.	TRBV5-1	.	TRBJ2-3	TGCGCCAGCAGCTTGGCCGTACAGGGAAGCACAGATACGCAGTATTTT	CASSLAVQGSTDTQYF
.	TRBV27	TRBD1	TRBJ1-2	TGTGCCAGCAGTTCCTGGACAGGGGATGGCTACACCTTC	CASSSWTGDGYTF
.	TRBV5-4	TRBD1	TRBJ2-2	TGTGCCAGCAGCCCCGTCCAGGACAGGGTACGGGCCGGGGAGCTGTTTTTT	CASSPVQDRVRAGELFF
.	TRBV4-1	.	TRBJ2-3	TGCGCCAGCAGCCAAGTGGGGCAGGGGCTGAATACGCAGTATTTT	CASSQVGQGLNTQYF
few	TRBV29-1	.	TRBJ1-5	TGCAGCGTTGTTTACAGGGAGAATCAGCCCCAGCATTTT	CSVVYRENQPQHF